The 24 T cell receptor beta chains given below trace back to one sample, sequenced in a study of T cell responses to AZD1222 COVID-19 vaccine. The table came from immunoSEQ multiplex PCR; TCRdb's copy has only in-frame clones and leaves some out. The sample records about 81,000 clones, around 90% being singletons. The sequenced sample was peripheral blood, obtained on day 0 of AZD1222 vaccination. These receptors all come from an adult in good health.

CDR3 amino acids: CASSLGRGTDTQYF. The CDR3 nucleotides are TGTGCCAGCAGCTTAGGAAGGGGAACGGATACGCAGTATTTT. The rearrangement links TRBV7-7 to TRBJ2-3; tentative D call: TRBD1 (5 bases). The CDR3 runs to 14 residues. Germline CDR1 is SSHAT and CDR2 is FNYEAQ (reference sequence). V was trimmed by 1 base and J by 6 bases, leaving 11 bases between them.

This chain uses TRBV19 with TRBJ2-1; perhaps TRBD2 as D (6 bases). The CDR3 is 15 amino acids. CDR1 and CDR2 (germline): LNHDA, SQIVND (reference sequence). The V end was cut by 7 bases, the J end by 0 bases, with 13 bases between. CDR3 nucleotide sequence: TGTGCCAGTACCACAACCGGGGGCTCCTACAATGAGCAGTTCTTC. Translating it yields CASTTTGGSYNEQFF.

This chain links TRBV27 with TRBJ2-3, with 14 bases lining up with TRBD2. The J segment lost 5 bases and the V segment lost 5 bases, leaving 9 bases of the junction unmatched. The CDR3 is 17 amino acids. Germline CDR1 is MNHEY and CDR2 is SMNVEV (reference sequence). CDR3 residues: CASSPRGLAGGRDTQYF. The CDR3 nucleotides are TGTGCCAGCAGTCCGCGCGGACTAGCGGGAGGTAGAGATACGCAGTATTTT.

The chain combines TRBV5-6 with TRBJ2-5; tentative D call: TRBD1 (5 bases). The CDR3 has 13 amino acids. Germline CDR1 SGHDT, CDR2 YYEEEE. The V end was cut by 0 bases, the J end by 3 bases, with 6 bases between. The CDR3 spells CASSLVGEETQYF. The CDR3 DNA reads as TGTGCCAGCAGCTTGGTAGGGGAAGAGACCCAGTACTTC.

CDR3 coding DNA: TGCGCCAGCAGCAAACAGGGCACCGGCTCCTACGAGCAGTACTTC. As protein: CASSKQGTGSYEQYF. This chain joins TRBV4-3 and TRBJ2-7, with D possibly TRBD1 on 6 matching bases. The CDR3 is 15 residues long. Germline V gene sequence: CDR1 LGHNA, CDR2 YSLEER. Trimming pared 5 bases from V and 0 bases from J, leaving 14 bases between.

J is TRBJ2-7 and V is TRBV4-2; a possible D gene is TRBD1 (6 bases). The CDR3 is 16 amino acids. Between the trimmed V and J ends, which lost 1 base and 5 bases, there was a span of 18 bases. Germline lookup yields CDR1 LGHNA and CDR2 YNFKEQ. CDR3 in amino acids: CASSQGEWDINDEQYF. CDR3 nucleotides: TGTGCCAGCAGCCAAGGAGAATGGGACATAAATGACGAGCAGTACTTC.

This chain uses TRBV5-1 with TRBJ1-5, with a possible D match to TRBD1 (6 bases). This CDR3 is built from 15 residues. The germline CDR1 and CDR2 sequences are SGHRS and YFSETQ. V was cut by 0 bases and J by 7 bases, with 14 bases left in between. The CDR3 here is CASSLGPEGVQPQHF. CDR3 coding DNA: TGCGCCAGCAGCTTGGGACCCGAGGGGGTCCAGCCCCAGCATTTT. Complete variable domain (other parts from reference TRBV5-1 and TRBJ1-5): KAGVTQTPRYLIKTRGQQVTLSCSPISGHRSVSWYQQTPGQGLQFLFEYFSETQRNKGNFPGRFSGRQFSNSRSEMNVSTLELGDSALYLCASSLGPEGVQPQHFGDGTRLSIL.

This sequence joins TRBV18 and TRBJ2-7, with unresolved D. Trimming took 0 bases from V and 2 from J, leaving 5 bases between them. The germline V gene encodes CDR1 KGHSH and CDR2 LQKENI. The CDR3 has 13 amino acids. The CDR3 bases are TGTGCCAGCTCACCACCTGCGACCTACGAGCAGTACTTC. Protein: CASSPPATYEQYF.

The chain's CDR3 is CASSEGPSGRGAYEQYF. The CDR3 region has the DNA TGTGCCAGCAGCGAGGGCCCCAGCGGGAGAGGCGCCTACGAGCAGTACTTC. The chain links TRBV9 to TRBJ2-7, with TRBD2 identical over 8 bases. The CDR3 is made up of 17 amino acids. After removal of 3 bases from V and 2 bases from J, the junction contained 13 bases not matched to a gene. Germline-derived CDR1 and CDR2 are SGDLS and YYNGEE.

The rearrangement uses TRBV7-9 and TRBJ1-1; 7 bases line up with TRBD1. The CDR3 loop spans 13 amino acids. The J segment lost 9 bases and the V segment lost 1 base, leaving 5 bases of the junction unmatched. Germline lookup yields CDR1 SEHNR and CDR2 FQNEAQ (reference sequence). Here the CDR3 reads CASSLGQGRKAFF. The CDR3 bases are TGTGCCAGCAGCTTAGGACAGGGAAGGAAAGCTTTCTTT.

CDR3 sequence reads: CATSRDRKQETQYF. The CDR3 DNA reads as TGTGCCACCAGCAGGGACAGAAAACAAGAGACCCAGTACTTC. This chain links TRBV15 with TRBJ2-5; tentative D call: TRBD1 (6 bases). Germline loops: CDR1 LNHNV, CDR2 YYDKDF (reference sequence). The V and J ends lost 3 bases and 2 bases respectively, with 10 bases between them. This CDR3 has 14 amino acids.

The chain uses TRBV3-1 (or the pseudogene TRBV3-2) and TRBJ2-7, with 7 positions matching TRBD2. J was trimmed by 2 bases and V by 4 bases; bases with no gene match: 8. The germline V gene encodes CDR1 LGHDT and CDR2 YNNKEL (reference sequence). CDR3 length equals 15 residues. The CDR3 here is CASSPEASGAYEQYF. The CDR3 DNA follows: TGTGCCAGCAGCCCCGAGGCTAGCGGAGCCTACGAGCAGTACTTC.

The V and J genes are TRBV11-3 and TRBJ2-7; maybe TRBD1 (6 bases). The V gene's germline CDR1 is SGHNT and CDR2 YENEEA. V was cut by 5 bases and J by 0 bases, with 11 bases left in between. This CDR3 comprises 14 residues. The CDR3: CASSRQESSYEQYF. The DNA for the CDR3 is TGTGCCAGCAGCCGACAGGAGAGCTCCTACGAGCAGTACTTC.

This clone showed up just a few times. This chain links TRBV27 with TRBJ1-2, with D unclear. The CDR3 contains 15 residues. Trimming cost V 3 bases and J 1 base, with 12 bases left between them. CDR1 is MNHEY, CDR2 SMNVEV, per germline (reference sequence). The DNA for the CDR3 is TGTGCCAGCAGTTTGGGTAGACCACTTAACTATGGCTACACCTTC. Protein product: CASSLGRPLNYGYTF.

The rearrangement links TRBV7-3 to TRBJ1-2; 7 nucleotides line up with TRBD1. CDR1 and CDR2 from the germline V gene are SGHTA and FQGTGA. J was trimmed by 4 bases and V by 5 bases; bases with no gene match: 4. The CDR3 is made up of 13 amino acids. The CDR3 DNA follows: TGTGCCAGCAGCAGCGGGACAGTCTATGGCTACACCTTC. Translating it yields CASSSGTVYGYTF.

The J gene is TRBJ2-1, the V gene TRBV6-5; the D is unclear. The CDR3 has 15 residues. Deletions cut 1 base from V and 4 bases from J, with 11 bases between. Germline V CDR1 and CDR2: MNHEY, SVGAGI. The CDR3 region has the DNA TGTGCCAGCAGTTACTTGGGCATCGGGTACAATGAGCAGTTCTTC. Residues: CASSYLGIGYNEQFF.

This chain links TRBV7-2 with TRBJ2-1; no firm D call. Germline V gene sequence: CDR1 SGHTA, CDR2 FQGNSA. This CDR3 is built from 13 residues. V lost 3 bases and J lost 4, with 7 bases in between. The CDR3 here is CASSLQAYNEQFF. The CDR3 DNA follows: TGTGCCAGCAGCTTGCAGGCTTACAATGAGCAGTTCTTC.

The CDR3 nucleotides read TGCGCCAGCAGCCATCCACCCGAGACAGGGGACGGCTACACCTTC. It yields the protein CASSHPPETGDGYTF. The chain combines TRBV4-1 with TRBJ1-2; 8 bases match TRBD1. V gave up 3 bases and J gave up 8 bases; unmatched junction bases: 11. The germline CDR1 and CDR2 sequences are MGHRA and YSYEKL. CDR3 length: 15 amino acids.

The chain has TRBV11-3 and TRBJ1-1, with D unresolved. Germline CDR1 and CDR2: SGHNT and YENEEA. CDR3 length: 13 residues. V shed 2 bases and J shed 11 bases, with 15 bases lying between them. The CDR3 reads CASSLRDGDAAFF. DNA for the CDR3: TGTGCCAGCAGCTTAAGAGACGGTGACGCGGCTTTCTTT.

The chain recombines TRBV3-1 (or the pseudogene TRBV3-2) with TRBJ2-7; D unclear. This CDR3 region has 13 residues. Per the germline V gene, CDR1 is LGHDT and CDR2 is YNNKEL (reference sequence). V was shortened by 4 bases and J by 0 bases, with 7 bases between the two germline ends. This CDR3 is CASSLSTSYEQYF. The CDR3 bases are TGTGCCAGCAGCCTTTCTACCTCCTACGAGCAGTACTTC.

The chain couples TRBV4-1 to TRBJ1-6; no clear D. This CDR3 spans 13 amino acids. V was trimmed by 0 bases and J by 12 bases, leaving 9 bases between them. In germline, CDR1 is MGHRA, CDR2 YSYEKL. This chain's CDR3 is CASSQDPRQPLHF. Here the CDR3 DNA reads TGCGCCAGCAGCCAAGATCCGCGGCAACCCCTCCACTTT.

The chain uses TRBV4-2 and TRBJ1-2; possibly TRBD1 for D (6 bases). CDR1 and CDR2 (germline): LGHNA, YNFKEQ. Trimming stripped 0 bases from V and 7 bases from J, with 21 bases between. The CDR3 is 17 amino acids. The chain's CDR3 is CASSQEGRGQGMAGYTF. CDR3 coding DNA: TGTGCCAGCAGCCAAGAGGGCCGGGGGCAGGGGATGGCTGGCTACACCTTC.

There are a few counts of this clone. The rearrangement joins TRBV11-1 to TRBJ2-3; 7 nucleotides agree with TRBD2. Germline-derived CDR1 and CDR2 are SGHAT and FQDESV (reference sequence). The trim removed 4 bases at V and 3 bases at J, leaving 7 bases unmatched. This CDR3 region has 15 residues. This chain's CDR3 is CASSWAGAGTDTQYF. The CDR3 bases are TGTGCCAGCAGCTGGGCGGGAGCCGGGACAGATACGCAGTATTTT.

This clone occurred a few times. This chain joins TRBV1 and TRBJ2-5; TRBD2 is taken as the D call from the table, unchecked against the DNA. TRBV1 is listed as a pseudogene. The CDR3 has 13 residues. For the CDR3, the DNA is TGCACCAGCAGCCAAGGTAGAAAAGAGACCCAGTACTTC. Translating it yields CTSSQGRKETQYF.